This TCR beta chain was observed in a study of blood T cells in healthy people across ages. Study-level results: Older age coincided with a roughly linear decline in TCR beta diversity per million T cells.

Germline V gives CDR1 SQVTM, CDR2 ANQGSEA. The ends were cut back, 6 bases at V and 3 bases at J, with 8 bases in the middle. CDR3 length: 11 residues. The authors isolated at least 6 million PBMCs per sample. Concerning this clonotype: The antigen remains unidentified.

Primers used in a second PCR of roughly 7 to 12 cycles were a sample-barcoded 5' primer and a J-beta primer mix. Researchers report that a template-switch adaptor with 12 random nucleotides tagged each cDNA molecule. TCRdb re-called the 5' RACE reads with MiXCR, one entry per CDR3 protein. The repertoire holds about 1.1 million distinct CDR3 sequences, roughly two fifths seen once, with roughly 14% in the top ten. The chain joins TRBV29-1 to TRBJ1-2, with D perhaps matching TRBD1 (5 bases). The source material was blood. The TCR was taken from a young man in good health. The CDR3 is CSVGEYYGYTF. As DNA, the CDR3 is TGCAGCGTGGGGGAGTACTATGGCTACACCTTC. Based on the CDR3 plus reference TRBV29-1 and TRBJ1-2, the full variable domain is SAVISQKPSRDICQRGTSLTIQCQVDSQVTMMFWYRQQPGQSLTLIATANQGSEATYESGFVIDKFPISRPNLTFSTLTVSNMSPEDSSIYLCSVGEYYGYTFGSGTRLTVV.